This T cell receptor beta chain was retrieved from a study of T cell responses to AZD1222 COVID-19 vaccine. V was trimmed by 5 bases and J by 7 bases, leaving 17 bases between them. The CDR3 runs 15 residues. The germline CDR1 and CDR2 sequences are MNHNY and SVGAGI (reference sequence). The assay was immunoSEQ multiplex PCR, and TCRdb's table has in-frame clones only and misses some. Counted here are roughly 160,000 clones, under 95% occurring once; the ten biggest clones make up 4.4%. The chain links TRBV6-6 to TRBJ2-2; possible D gene TRBD2, 5 bases. This receptor was identified in an adult in good health. Sequencing used peripheral blood, obtained on day 0 of MenACWY control vaccination. The CDR3 DNA follows: TGTGCCAGCAGTACCAACCTGAACCGGGGCGGGGAGCTGTTTTTT. Translated, it gives CASSTNLNRGGELFF.